This entry describes one T cell receptor (beta chain). Antigen unknown. The repertoire was sequenced with immunoSEQ multiplex PCR; TCRdb's copy has only in-frame clones and lacks some. Among fewer than 85,000 clones listed, about four fifths were seen once. CDR3 size: 12 residues. The V gene end was trimmed by 5 bases and the J gene end by 11 bases; junction bases not matched to a gene: 6. The germline V gene has CDR1 KGHDR and CDR2 SFDVKD. The data were taken from a study of vaccination effects on CD4 cells after COVID-19. CD4+ T cells specific for antigen were expanded with viral peptide pools by the ViraFEST assay before sequencing. Cultured cells yielded isolated CD4+ T cells after 10 to 11 days. Each vaccine recipient was nucleocapsid antibody negative and had no prior SARS-CoV-2 infection. With roughly 9.5 ug/ml peptides and roughly 11 IU/ml IL-2, a few million PBMC per well were cultured.

The sequence was collected from a human donor who received a COVID-19 vaccine. The V gene is TRBV24-1, the J gene TRBJ2-3, with TRBD2 matching 7 bases. The sample was CD4+ T cells from PBMCs cultured with SARS-CoV-2 spike peptides, taken before COVID-19 vaccination. The CDR3 sequence is CATSGEGGQQYF. The DNA for the CDR3 is TGTGCCACCAGTGGAGAGGGAGGGCAGCAGTATTTT.